Below, one T cell receptor beta chain is given with its context. Its specific antigen is unknown. The record has no base qualities; no much larger clone is one base away. The record originates from a study of multiple sclerosis patients with progressive multifocal leukoencephalopathy (dated by TCRdb to 2018 to 2020). With respect to the entire study: Four or five natalizumab-treated MS patients who did not develop PML were used as controls and were sampled longitudinally. The study examined peripheral T and B cells of MS patients who developed PML (4 under natalizumab, 1 after alemtuzumab) and treated patients who did not. Two patients on natalizumab who later developed PML were tracked over time from before therapy, through 6 and 12 months, up to PML onset. The study was designed to detect JC virus-specific or public T-cell expansions arising at the time of PML onset. What the work shows at the level of the full study, not this receptor alone: With only a small, descriptive cohort, it remained unclear whether the findings reflect JC virus infection or general immunocompromise. TRB clones with frequency above 0.5% were observed only in PML patients, but the clones expanded at PML onset were found to be already present before and during natalizumab therapy. Less diverse TRB repertoires in most PML patients were suggested by lower normalized Shannon entropy, whereas values near 1 were observed in the natalizumab-treated controls. Only peripheral blood was analyzed, although cerebrospinal fluid or brain lymphocytes might be more informative for natalizumab-associated PML. When PML developed, no shared TRBV or TRBJ gene usage and no preferred TRBV-TRBJ pairings were found.

The CDR3 starts with the cysteine, ends with the phenylalanine, and has 13 residues. The sequence is cut down to CDR3 DNA, 39 bases in frame from base 1. CDR1 and CDR2 are read off the germline V gene as SGHAT and FQNNGV. V has 6 bases trimmed and J has 4 bases trimmed; junction bases matching no gene number 3. The time point label of this sample denotes: before natalizumab initiation. Every listed patient had earlier received interferon beta, and every PML patient was female. Blood samples at T0 were collected prior to the first natalizumab infusion. Isolation of peripheral blood mononuclear cells was performed by Ficoll-Hypaque density gradient centrifugation. Using the immunoSEQ two-step multiplex PCR at survey-level depth, TRB CDR3 regions were amplified from genomic DNA. Synthetic inline TR CDR3 controls covering all V-J pairings were spiked into each PCR to estimate template counts and remove amplification bias. Reads went through processing to reduce amplification and sequencing bias, and quantification was done against synthetic TR CDR3 analogs. The authors processed their data as follows. Raw data were processed in ImmunoSEQ Analyzer, with out-of-frame sequences and CDR3s containing stop codons removed, and genes were named according to IMGT nomenclature. Normalized Shannon entropy, defined as 1 minus Pielou's evenness, served as the summary measure of repertoire diversity. Two TRB sequences were counted as identical only if the two sequences had the same V gene, J gene and CDR3. Public PML clonotypes were defined as CDR3s shared by two or more PML-onset samples but absent from earlier samples, from controls, and from public databases. Position-by-position CDR3 amino acid composition was analyzed in Skylign with the observed count method. Not all clones reach the TCRdb copy of this immuneACCESS table, which keeps in-frame sequences only. Checked studies attribute under half of the gap to unresolved V genes and leave the rest unexplained. The V and J calls and clone size are taken from that table; D and trimming were inferred from the DNA. The sample profile shows roughly 34,000 clones; 70% to 90% of them were found once. The ten largest clones add up to 1.5% of the sample.

Here the chain combines TRBV11-2 and TRBJ1-2; 9 central nucleotides agree with TRBD1. The TCR sequence derives from a human donor with multiple sclerosis. The sequencing input was PBMCs. The CDR3 in this case is CASRGTGPYGYTF. The sequenced DNA is TGTGCCAGCAGGGGGACAGGGCCCTATGGCTACACCTTC.